The clone carrying this TCR beta chain has a handful of counts. Its target is not known. Relative to the germline gene, one junction end is altered; a read error may explain this. This sample was included in a study of response to subunit inactivated influenza vaccine. The study's findings and limits: The authors put forward the suggestion that each seasonal influenza vaccination may bring in only a limited number of new T cells.

TCRdb independently ran MiXCR on the RT-PCR reads; one entry per CDR3 protein. The sample consists of more than 450,000 distinct CDR3 sequences, over 9.5% of them appearing once. The TCR was taken from a man aged 50-60 years who received an inactivated influenza vaccine. The sequencing used PBMCs from blood, collected on the day of vaccination.

CDR3 sequence: CASRLAGGPTDTQYF. The CDR3 DNA sequence: TGCGCCAGCAGGTTGGCGGGGGGGCCTACAGATACGCAGTATTTT. The chain employs TRBV5-1 and TRBJ2-3; TRBD2 matches at 9 bases. This CDR3 is built from 15 residues. Germline V lookup: CDR1 SGHRS, CDR2 YFSETQ.